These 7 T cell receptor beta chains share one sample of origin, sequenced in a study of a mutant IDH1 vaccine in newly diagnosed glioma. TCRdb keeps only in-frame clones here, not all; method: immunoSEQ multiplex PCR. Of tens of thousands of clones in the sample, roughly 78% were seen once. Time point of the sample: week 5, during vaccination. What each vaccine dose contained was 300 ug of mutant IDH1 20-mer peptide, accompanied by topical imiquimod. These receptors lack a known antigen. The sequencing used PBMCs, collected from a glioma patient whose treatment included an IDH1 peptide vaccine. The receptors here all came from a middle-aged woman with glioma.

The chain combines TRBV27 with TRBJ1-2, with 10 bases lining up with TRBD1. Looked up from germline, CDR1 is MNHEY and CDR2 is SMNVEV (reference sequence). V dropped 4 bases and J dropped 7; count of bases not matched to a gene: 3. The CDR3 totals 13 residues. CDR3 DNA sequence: TGTGCCAGCAGTTCGGGACAGGGGATTGGCTACACCTTC. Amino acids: CASSSGQGIGYTF.

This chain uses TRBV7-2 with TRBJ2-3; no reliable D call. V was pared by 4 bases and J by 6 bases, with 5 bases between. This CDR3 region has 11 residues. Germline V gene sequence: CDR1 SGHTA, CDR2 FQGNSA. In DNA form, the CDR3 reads TGTGCCAGCAGCTCAGCTGATACGCAGTATTTT. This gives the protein CASSSADTQYF.

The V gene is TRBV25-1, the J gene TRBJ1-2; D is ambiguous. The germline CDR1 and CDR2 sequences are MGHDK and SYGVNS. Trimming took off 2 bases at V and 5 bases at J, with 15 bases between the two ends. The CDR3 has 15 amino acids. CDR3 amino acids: CASSERQPLEYGYTF. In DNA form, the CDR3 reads TGTGCCAGCAGTGAAAGGCAGCCCCTGGAGTATGGCTACACCTTC.

The CDR3 nucleotides are TGCGCCAGCAGCGCCAACAGGGGAGACTATGGCTACACCTTC. This translates into CASSANRGDYGYTF. The chain is built from TRBV5-1 and TRBJ1-2, with TRBD1 matching over 7 bases. This CDR3 spans 14 amino acids. Germline-derived CDR1 and CDR2 are SGHRS and YFSETQ. Trimming cost V 4 bases and J 3 bases; bases outside gene matches: 6.

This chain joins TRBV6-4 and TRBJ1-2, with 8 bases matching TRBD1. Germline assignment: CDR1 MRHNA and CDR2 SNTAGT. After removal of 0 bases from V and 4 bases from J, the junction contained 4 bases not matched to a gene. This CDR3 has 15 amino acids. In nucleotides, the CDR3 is TGTGCCAGCAGTGACTCGGCAGGGGGCGGCTATGGCTACACCTTC. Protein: CASSDSAGGGYGYTF.

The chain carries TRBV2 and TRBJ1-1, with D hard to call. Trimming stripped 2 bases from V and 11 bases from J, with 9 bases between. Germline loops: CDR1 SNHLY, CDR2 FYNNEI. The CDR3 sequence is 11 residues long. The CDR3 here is CASSEPGPAFF. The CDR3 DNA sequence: TGTGCCAGCAGTGAACCCGGACCGGCTTTCTTT.

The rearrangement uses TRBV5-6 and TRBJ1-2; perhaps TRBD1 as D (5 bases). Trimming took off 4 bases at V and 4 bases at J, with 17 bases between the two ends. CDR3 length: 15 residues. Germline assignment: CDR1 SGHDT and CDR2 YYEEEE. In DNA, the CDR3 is TGTGCCAGCAGCCCACCTGGGGCGGGGGGCTATGGCTACACCTTC. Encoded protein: CASSPPGAGGYGYTF.